One sample yielded the 26 T cell receptor beta chains listed below, sequenced in a study of blood T cell repertoires in COVID-19. Assay used: immunoSEQ multiplex PCR; TCRdb lists only in-frame clones, some missing. The repertoire has more than 250,000 clones, more than 85% of them found once; the top ten carry under 20%. Material for sequencing was PBMCs or T cells enriched from blood (not recorded which). Receptors were obtained from a woman younger than 45 who had recovered from COVID-19.

This chain links TRBV9 with TRBJ2-7, with 8 bases matching TRBD1. CDR1 and CDR2 (germline): SGDLS, YYNGEE. CDR3 length equals 18 residues. Trimming cost V 4 bases and J 4 bases; bases outside gene matches: 19. The CDR3: CASSPAPGTGNGMYEQYF. DNA for the CDR3: TGTGCCAGCAGCCCAGCTCCCGGGACAGGTAATGGGATGTACGAGCAGTACTTC.

This clone was found once. J is TRBJ2-7 and V is TRBV5-1; TRBD1 agrees at 9 bases. Per the germline V gene, CDR1 is SGHRS and CDR2 is YFSETQ. This CDR3 region has 15 residues. V lost 3 bases to trimming and J lost 4 bases; unmatched junction nucleotides: 8. In DNA, the CDR3 is TGCGCCAGCAGCTCAGGGACAGGGAGGATGTACGAGCAGTACTTC. Protein sequence: CASSSGTGRMYEQYF.

The V call is TRBV9, the J call TRBJ1-5; D gene uncertain. The CDR3 sequence is 13 residues long. Germline CDR1 is SGDLS and CDR2 is YYNGEE. Trimming removed 0 bases from V and 5 bases from J, with 6 bases in between. The CDR3 sequence: CASSVDEYQPQHF. The DNA for the CDR3 is TGTGCCAGCAGCGTAGACGAGTATCAGCCCCAGCATTTT.

The rearrangement joins TRBV27 to TRBJ2-6; D is unresolved. The CDR3 covers 16 residues. Germline V gene lookup returns CDR1 MNHEY and CDR2 SMNVEV (reference sequence). Trimming removed 0 bases from V and 0 bases from J, with 6 bases in between. The CDR3 nucleotides are TGTGCCAGCAGTTTATCGAGCCTCTCTGGGGCCAACGTCCTGACTTTC. This codes for CASSLSSLSGANVLTF.

The chain carries TRBV9 and TRBJ2-7, with D possibly being TRBD1 (5 bases). CDR1 is SGDLS and CDR2 is YYNGEE in the germline V gene. The CDR3 covers 14 residues. Trimming pared 4 bases from V and 3 bases from J, leaving 14 bases between. The CDR3 DNA is TGTGCCAGCAGCCCGGCGAGCCAGGGCTACGAGCAGTACTTC. This translates into CASSPASQGYEQYF.

The chain recombines TRBV28 with TRBJ1-1, with a possible D match to TRBD1 (5 bases). This CDR3 spans 12 amino acids. Trimming shortened V by 10 bases and J by 8 bases, and 17 bases separated the two germline ends. Per the germline V gene, CDR1 is MDHEN and CDR2 is SYDVKM. The CDR3 DNA reads as TGTGCCACCGAATTTCAGGGAGGCGAAGCTTTCTTT. Translating gives CATEFQGGEAFF.

This rearrangement joins TRBV7-2 to TRBJ2-3, with a possible D match to TRBD1 (7 bases). The germline V gene has CDR1 SGHTA and CDR2 FQGNSA. V dropped 10 bases and J dropped 6 bases, with 14 bases sitting between them. The CDR3 sequence is 12 residues long. This chain's CDR3 is CATSQGRDTQYF. The DNA of the CDR3 is TGTGCCACTTCACAGGGGAGGGATACGCAGTATTTT.

This clone was recorded once. V gene TRBV5-1 combines with J gene TRBJ2-1; maybe TRBD2 (5 bases). There are 14 residues in the CDR3. Trimming took 0 bases from V and 5 from J, leaving 9 bases between them. The germline CDR1 and CDR2 sequences are SGHRS and YFSETQ. The CDR3 DNA sequence: TGCGCCAGCAGCTTGGTGCTAGCCCACAATGAGCAGTTCTTC. It encodes CASSLVLAHNEQFF.

The DNA of the CDR3 is TGCGCCAGCAGCCATGAACCCGGGACGCGGGGGGGCCTTGGTTACGAGCAGTACTTC. This codes for CASSHEPGTRGGLGYEQYF. The rearrangement joins TRBV4-1 to TRBJ2-7; TRBD2 aligns across 9 bases. CDR1 is MGHRA and CDR2 is YSYEKL in the germline V gene. The V gene end was trimmed by 3 bases and the J gene end by 4 bases; junction bases not matched to a gene: 19. This CDR3 spans 19 amino acids.

This clone was detected once. This chain joins TRBV5-1 and TRBJ2-5, with 12 bases that match TRBD2. The ends lost 9 bases at V and 5 bases at J; junction bases unmatched: 23. The CDR3 covers 19 residues. Germline V gene lookup returns CDR1 SGHRS and CDR2 YFSETQ. CDR3 loop: CATAARASGGAEIRETQYF. DNA for the CDR3: TGCGCCACCGCAGCCCGCGCTAGCGGGGGGGCCGAAATTCGGGAGACCCAGTACTTC.

The chain carries TRBV11-2 and TRBJ1-2; TRBD1 matches 8 bases. The germline gives CDR1 SGHAT, CDR2 FQNNGV. CDR3 length: 13 residues. V dropped 6 bases and J dropped 2; count of bases not matched to a gene: 2. The CDR3, as DNA: TGTGCCAGCAGACCAGGGGGCAACTATGGCTACACCTTC. Residues: CASRPGGNYGYTF. The whole variable domain, remainder taken from reference TRBV11-2 and TRBJ1-2, is EAGVAQSPRYKIIEKRQSVAFWCNPISGHATLYWYQQILGQGPKLLIQFQNNGVVDDSQLPKDRFSAERLKGVDSTLKIQPAKLEDSAVYLCASRPGGNYGYTFGSGTRLTVV.

CDR3 residues: CASSPGQGVMNTEAFF. DNA for the CDR3: TGTGCCAGCAGTCCAGGACAGGGCGTCATGAACACTGAAGCTTTCTTT. J is TRBJ1-1 and V is TRBV27; TRBD1 agrees at 8 bases. The germline V gene encodes CDR1 MNHEY and CDR2 SMNVEV (reference sequence). J lost 0 bases, V lost 5 bases, and 8 bases had no gene match. The length of the CDR3 is 16 residues.

Concerning this clone itself: The junction departs from germline at one end; a sequencing error may be responsible. Other DNA sequences of this sample code for an identical CDR3. V gene TRBV3-1 (or the pseudogene TRBV3-2) combines with J gene TRBJ1-5; TRBD1 matches at 7 bases. The CDR3 contains 14 residues. Germline V gene lookup returns CDR1 LGHDT and CDR2 YNNKEL (reference sequence). Written as DNA, the CDR3 is TGTGCCAGCAGTCAAGGGGGCGGCAATCAGCCCCAGCATTTT. This encodes CASSQGGGNQPQHF.

The chain links TRBV19 to TRBJ2-3; D possibly corresponds to TRBD1 (5 bases). The CDR3 length is 13 residues. Germline lookup yields CDR1 LNHDA and CDR2 SQIVND (reference sequence). V lost 5 bases and J 4 bases, leaving 10 bases between the germline ends. CDR3 sequence: CASSARQSDTQYF. In DNA, the CDR3 is TGTGCCAGTAGTGCCCGACAGTCAGATACGCAGTATTTT.

The rearrangement links TRBV5-4 to TRBJ2-3; D remains unclear. Germline V gives CDR1 SGHNT, CDR2 YYREEE (reference sequence). The V gene lost 0 bases and the J gene lost 2 bases, with 7 bases spanning the gap. CDR3 length equals 14 residues. For the CDR3, the DNA is TGTGCCAGCAGCTTGGTTCCCCACACAGATACGCAGTATTTT. Translated: CASSLVPHTDTQYF.

The chain joins TRBV27 to TRBJ1-5; D is ambiguous. This CDR3 is 14 amino acids long. Between the trimmed V and J ends, which lost 2 bases and 6 bases, there was a span of 11 bases. In germline, CDR1 is MNHEY, CDR2 SMNVEV (reference sequence). The CDR3 loop is CASSLTLLGQPQHF. The CDR3 DNA reads as TGTGCCAGCAGTTTAACCCTCCTAGGTCAGCCCCAGCATTTT.

The rearrangement links TRBV18 to TRBJ2-3, with a weak D call TRBD1 (5 bases). The CDR3 totals 13 residues. Germline V gives CDR1 KGHSH, CDR2 LQKENI. The V end lost 2 bases, the J end lost 5 bases, and 8 bases lay between the germline ends. As DNA, the CDR3 is TGTGCCAGCTCACCAATCAGGGAAGATACGCAGTATTTT. This codes for CASSPIREDTQYF.

The chain couples TRBV4-3 to TRBJ1-2, with 8 bases identical to TRBD1. The CDR3 length is 15 residues. V lost 2 bases, J lost 3 bases, and 5 bases stayed unmatched. Germline V CDR1 and CDR2: LGHNA, YSLEER. The CDR3 nucleotides are TGCGCCAGCAGCCAATCTTCGACAGGGGACTATGGCTACACCTTC. Its protein is CASSQSSTGDYGYTF.

V gene TRBV10-3 combines with J gene TRBJ2-7; D is possibly TRBD1 (6 bases). Trimming took 4 bases from V and 3 from J, leaving 13 bases between them. This CDR3 contains 14 residues. The V gene's germline CDR1 is ENHRY and CDR2 SYGVKD. CDR3 region: CAISAGTRYYEQYF. The CDR3 DNA reads TGTGCCATCAGTGCTGGGACAAGATACTACGAGCAGTACTTC.

The chain combines TRBV30 with TRBJ1-1; 9 bases agree with TRBD1. The J segment lost 3 bases and the V segment lost 6 bases, leaving 11 bases of the junction unmatched. The CDR3 is 15 amino acids. CDR1 and CDR2 (germline): GTSNPN, SVGIG (reference sequence). The CDR3, as DNA: TGTGCCTGTATACCCGGGACAGGGTGGGACACTGAAGCTTTCTTT. Translation: CACIPGTGWDTEAFF.

This clone has just one count. The chain couples TRBV19 to TRBJ2-3, with TRBD2 matching 13 bases. The CDR3 sequence is 15 residues long. CDR1 and CDR2 from the germline V gene are LNHDA and SQIVND (reference sequence). Trimming removed 5 bases from V and 5 bases from J; junction bases left unmatched: 4. CDR3: CASSSGLAGEDTQYF. The DNA for the CDR3 is TGTGCCAGTAGTTCAGGACTAGCGGGAGAAGATACGCAGTATTTT.

The chain carries TRBV7-9 and TRBJ1-6; TRBD1 aligns across 12 bases. Looked up from germline, CDR1 is SEHNR and CDR2 is FQNEAQ (reference sequence). Germline trimming cut 5 bases from V and 10 bases from J; bases unmatched to any gene: 6. This CDR3 is 15 amino acids long. CDR3 amino acids: CASSPGTGGSSPLHF. The CDR3 DNA sequence: TGTGCCAGCAGCCCAGGGACAGGGGGCTCCTCACCCCTCCACTTT.

This chain joins TRBV9 and TRBJ2-1; TRBD1 aligns across 8 bases. CDR1 and CDR2 from the germline V gene are SGDLS and YYNGEE. The CDR3 extends over 16 amino acids. With V trimmed by 3 bases and J by 7 bases, 12 bases remained unmatched. The CDR3 coding sequence is TGTGCCAGCAGCGCTAGAGGACAGGGCCTGGGGAATGAGCAGTTCTTC. Translating it yields CASSARGQGLGNEQFF.

The chain uses TRBV19 and TRBJ2-5, with D uncertain. V was cut by 1 base and J by 1 base, with 13 bases left in between. Germline CDR1 reads LNHDA; CDR2 reads SQIVND (reference sequence). The CDR3 totals 16 residues. The CDR3 nucleotides read TGTGCCAGTAGTATAGCATATCGACTCGTCCAAGAGACCCAGTACTTC. Protein sequence: CASSIAYRLVQETQYF.

This sequence joins TRBV21-1 and TRBJ2-3; TRBD2, the D gene given by the table, was not confirmed from the DNA. TRBV21-1 is labeled a pseudogene. This CDR3 has 20 residues. CDR3 residues: CASSKVLVAAGPCGTDTQYF. Here the CDR3 DNA reads TGTGCCAGCAGCAAAGTTTTGGTCGCGGCGGGCCCCTGTGGCACAGATACGCAGTATTTT.

This clone was counted between two and nine times. The rearrangement uses TRBV7-3 and TRBJ2-1; possible D gene TRBD2, 6 bases. CDR1 and CDR2 (germline): SGHTA, FQGTGA. The CDR3 has 15 residues. Between the trimmed V and J ends, which lost 5 bases and 4 bases, there was a span of 15 bases. DNA of the CDR3: TGTGCCAGCAGCCTCGGGCAGGGAGGTTACAATGAGCAGTTCTTC. It codes for CASSLGQGGYNEQFF. Using reference TRBV7-3 and TRBJ2-1 for the parts outside the CDR3, the full variable domain is GAGVSQTPSNKVTEKGKYVELRCDPISGHTALYWYRQSLGQGPEFLIYFQGTGAADDSGLPNDRFFAVRPEGSVSTLKIQRTERGDSAVYLCASSLGQGGYNEQFFGPGTRLTVL.